This T cell receptor beta chain was profiled in a study of T cells in Graves' hyperthyroidism and ophthalmopathy. In patients aged 18 to 65, hyperthyroidism was newly diagnosed, with duration under 2 months. PBMCs were collected from an approximately 10 ml volume of fresh peripheral blood. Amplified TCR beta CDR3 regions came from RNA transcripts. Researchers ran a first-round RT-PCR on the TCR CDR3 using the HTBI primer set. TCRdb reprocessed the multiplex PCR reads via MiXCR and lists one record per CDR3 protein. The sample holds some 270,000 distinct CDR3 sequences, roughly 13% seen once. This clonotype was observed at least ten times. The antigen is unknown. Study outcomes and limitations: Expanded thyroid clonotypes (above 0.001) were mostly also found in blood.

Trimming cost V 1 base and J 5 bases, with 14 bases left between them. Germline V lookup: CDR1 LGHDT, CDR2 YNNKEL (reference sequence). The CDR3 is 15 amino acids. The rearrangement uses TRBV3-1 and TRBJ1-1; D call uncertain. The sequence came from a woman aged 40 to 50 with Graves' hyperthyroidism. The sample comprised blood. CDR3 sequence: CASSQVFRGGTEAFF. The CDR3 bases are TGTGCCAGCAGCCAAGTTTTCCGGGGAGGAACTGAAGCTTTCTTT.